The 23 T cell receptor beta chains below were found in one sample sequenced in a study of blood T cell repertoires in COVID-19. Only in-frame clones appear in the TCRdb table, and some are missing; sequencing was by immunoSEQ multiplex PCR. The sample has a few hundred thousand clones; 70% to 85% are singletons. The sample consisted of peripheral blood. Receptors were obtained from a human donor with COVID-19, enrolled during active disease. The donor label of this sample is uncertain.

CDR3 bases: TGTGCCAGCACCGGCGCCAGGTCATCGGATACGCAGTATTTT. It codes for CASTGARSSDTQYF. The gene calls are TRBV6-6 and TRBJ2-3; D gene uncertain. The CDR3 covers 14 residues. The germline CDR1 and CDR2 sequences are MNHNY and SVGAGI (reference sequence). V lost 7 bases to trimming and J lost 6 bases, with 17 bases between them.

This clone turned up a few times. The V call is TRBV12-3 or TRBV12-4, the J call TRBJ2-7; 8 bases agree with TRBD1. This CDR3 region has 12 residues. Trimming cost V 6 bases and J 5 bases; bases outside gene matches: 3. CDR3 residues: CASSRTGNEQYF. CDR3 DNA sequence: TGTGCCAGCAGCCGGACAGGGAACGAGCAGTACTTC.

CDR3 sequence (DNA): TGTGCCAGCAGACAGAACGGTGGCAATCAGCCCCAGCATTTT. It codes for CASRQNGGNQPQHF. The rearrangement joins TRBV27 to TRBJ1-5; D call uncertain. Germline V CDR1 and CDR2: MNHEY, SMNVEV (reference sequence). V was cut by 6 bases and J by 2 bases, with 11 bases left in between. The length of the CDR3 is 14 residues.

This chain joins TRBV12-3 or TRBV12-4 and TRBJ2-7, with D possibly being TRBD1 (5 bases). The V and J ends lost 7 bases and 0 bases respectively, with 10 bases between them. The CDR3 consists of 13 residues. The DNA of the CDR3 is TGTGCCAGCAACCCCGACAGCTCCTACGAGCAGTACTTC. Its protein product is CASNPDSSYEQYF.

The rearrangement uses TRBV19 and TRBJ1-1, with 8 bases aligning to TRBD1. The junction had 10 bases not matched to a gene; V was cut back by 4 bases and J by 3 bases. This CDR3 is built from 16 residues. Germline CDR1 is LNHDA and CDR2 is SQIVND (reference sequence). This CDR3 reads CASSRTGGGLDTEAFF. As DNA, the CDR3 is TGTGCCAGTAGTAGAACAGGGGGGGGTTTGGACACTGAAGCTTTCTTT.

In this sample, this clone turned up a few times. The rearrangement links TRBV27 to TRBJ2-2; 9 bases are a match to TRBD2. Losses at the gene ends were 3 bases for V and 5 bases for J; bases not matched to a gene: 4. Germline lookup yields CDR1 MNHEY and CDR2 SMNVEV (reference sequence). This CDR3 has 15 amino acids. Here the CDR3 DNA reads TGTGCCAGCAGTTTTTGGCTAGCGGGGACCGGGGAGCTGTTTTTT. This codes for CASSFWLAGTGELFF.

The CDR3 reads CASSQVILAPQETQYF. Written as DNA, the CDR3 is TGTGCCAGCAGCCAAGTCATCCTAGCCCCCCAGGAGACCCAGTACTTC. This chain joins TRBV3-1 (or the pseudogene TRBV3-2) and TRBJ2-5, with D tentatively TRBD2 (5 bases). Germline CDR1 LGHDT, CDR2 YNNKEL (reference sequence). The CDR3 length is 16 residues. V was shortened by 1 base and J by 5 bases, with 17 bases between the two germline ends.

This chain connects TRBV28 to TRBJ1-2; D remains ambiguous. This CDR3 spans 14 amino acids. Trimming stripped 3 bases from V and 2 bases from J, with 10 bases between. Germline V gives CDR1 MDHEN, CDR2 SYDVKM. The CDR3: CASSLETENYGYTF. CDR3 bases: TGTGCCAGCAGTTTGGAGACGGAGAACTATGGCTACACCTTC.

The chain combines TRBV6-2 or TRBV6-3 with TRBJ2-1; 8 bases line up with TRBD2. The V gene's germline CDR1 is MNHEY and CDR2 SVGEGT. The CDR3 contains 17 residues. The ends lost 2 bases at V and 0 bases at J; junction bases unmatched: 6. As DNA, the CDR3 is TGTGCCAGCAGTTACGGGGTAGCGGGAAGCTCCTACAATGAGCAGTTCTTC. Its translation: CASSYGVAGSSYNEQFF.

CDR3 nucleotides: TGTGCCAGCAGTTTGGGGACTAGCGGGAGTCTTCATGAGCAGTTCTTC. Translation gives CASSLGTSGSLHEQFF. The V call is TRBV28, the J call TRBJ2-1, with TRBD2 identical over 14 bases. The CDR3 is 16 residues long. From germline, CDR1 is MDHEN and CDR2 SYDVKM. V shed 3 bases and J 8 bases; nucleotides not matched to a gene: 6. Full variable domain (missing parts from reference TRBV28 and TRBJ2-1): DVKVTQSSRYLVKRTGEKVFLECVQDMDHENMFWYRQDPGLGLRLIYFSYDVKMKEKGDIPEGYSVSREKKERFSLILESASTNQTSMYLCASSLGTSGSLHEQFFGPGTRLTVL.

V usage is TRBV10-2 and J usage is TRBJ2-4, with a tentative D call TRBD2 (5 bases). The V end was cut by 0 bases, the J end by 4 bases, with 10 bases between. There are 15 residues in the CDR3. CDR1 is WSHSY, CDR2 SAAADI, per germline. The CDR3 DNA reads as TGCGCCAGCAGTGAGTCCTACGGGGAAAAAAACATTCAGTACTTC. It translates to CASSESYGEKNIQYF.

This sequence joins TRBV5-1 and TRBJ1-1; 9 nucleotides agree with TRBD1. The CDR3 length is 15 residues. Germline V gene data show CDR1 as SGHRS and CDR2 as YFSETQ. V lost 0 bases and J lost 2; bases outside the gene matches: 2. The CDR3 sequence is CASSLEGQGNTEAFF. DNA of the CDR3: TGCGCCAGCAGCTTGGAGGGACAGGGAAACACTGAAGCTTTCTTT. Using reference TRBV5-1 and TRBJ1-1 for the parts outside the CDR3, the full variable domain is KAGVTQTPRYLIKTRGQQVTLSCSPISGHRSVSWYQQTPGQGLQFLFEYFSETQRNKGNFPGRFSGRQFSNSRSEMNVSTLELGDSALYLCASSLEGQGNTEAFFGQGTRLTVV.

The genes are TRBV11-2 and TRBJ1-1; D uncertain. This CDR3 region has 13 residues. V lost 6 bases to trimming and J lost 1 base, with 9 bases between them. In germline, CDR1 is SGHAT, CDR2 FQNNGV. CDR3 in amino acids: CASSQSSNTEAFF. The CDR3 bases are TGTGCCAGCAGTCAAAGCTCGAACACTGAAGCTTTCTTT. Drawing the rest from reference TRBV11-2 and TRBJ1-1, the complete variable domain is EAGVAQSPRYKIIEKRQSVAFWCNPISGHATLYWYQQILGQGPKLLIQFQNNGVVDDSQLPKDRFSAERLKGVDSTLKIQPAKLEDSAVYLCASSQSSNTEAFFGQGTRLTVV.

The V call is TRBV10-2, the J call TRBJ1-1; 7 bases are shared with TRBD1. The V gene's germline CDR1 is WSHSY and CDR2 SAAADI. V dropped 8 bases and J dropped 2; count of bases not matched to a gene: 5. The CDR3 has 13 amino acids. CDR3 protein: CASLRQGNTEAFF. The DNA for the CDR3 is TGCGCCAGCCTGAGACAGGGCAACACTGAAGCTTTCTTT.

There are a few counts of this clone. CDR3 coding DNA: TGTGCCAGCAGTCGAGGACAGGCGGGAAATCAGCCCCAGCATTTT. Its translation: CASSRGQAGNQPQHF. V gene TRBV6-5 combines with J gene TRBJ1-5, with TRBD1 identical over 7 bases. Germline loops: CDR1 MNHEY, CDR2 SVGAGI. Germline trimming cut 5 bases from V and 4 bases from J; bases unmatched to any gene: 8. The CDR3 covers 15 residues.

This chain joins TRBV5-1 and TRBJ1-2; maybe TRBD1 (5 bases). CDR1 SGHRS and CDR2 YFSETQ come from the germline V gene. V was clipped by 3 bases and J by 6 bases, with 15 bases between them. The CDR3 loop spans 14 amino acids. The CDR3 sequence is CASSWAGTGDGYTF. Written as DNA, the CDR3 is TGCGCCAGCAGCTGGGCGGGGACGGGCGATGGCTACACCTTC.

This chain links TRBV5-1 with TRBJ2-7; D might be TRBD2 (6 bases). V was pared by 4 bases and J by 9 bases, with 20 bases between. The CDR3 is 14 amino acids. The germline CDR1 and CDR2 sequences are SGHRS and YFSETQ. In nucleotides, the CDR3 is TGCGCCAGCAGCCCGGGACTTCTTCCATACCTGCAGTACTTC. Translation: CASSPGLLPYLQYF.

The genes are TRBV19 and TRBJ1-5; D may be TRBD1 (5 bases). The V end lost 10 bases, the J end lost 0 bases, and 25 bases lay between the germline ends. The CDR3 sequence is 18 residues long. CDR1 and CDR2 from the germline V gene are LNHDA and SQIVND (reference sequence). CDR3 residues: CAIPFGDPGVDSNQPQHF. The DNA for the CDR3 is TGTGCCATCCCCTTCGGCGACCCGGGGGTGGATAGCAATCAGCCCCAGCATTTT.

The chain uses TRBV7-2 and TRBJ1-3; the match to TRBD1 covers 8 bases. The CDR3 is 15 amino acids. V shed 3 bases, J shed 4 bases, and the junction held 5 bases outside the gene matches. CDR1 and CDR2 (germline): SGHTA, FQGNSA. CDR3 DNA sequence: TGTGCCAGCAGCTTGGGGGGGGACAGGGGAAACACCATATATTTT. Protein sequence: CASSLGGDRGNTIYF. Variable domain in full (rest from reference TRBV7-2 and TRBJ1-3): GAGVSQSPSNKVTEKGKDVELRCDPISGHTALYWYRQSLGQGLEFLIYFQGNSAPDKSGLPSDRFSAERTGGSVSTLTIQRTQQEDSAVYLCASSLGGDRGNTIYFGEGSWLTVV.

This chain joins TRBV6-5 and TRBJ2-1; 15 bases align to TRBD2. The CDR3 runs to 15 residues. With V trimmed by 6 bases and J by 9 bases, 6 bases remained unmatched. Per germline, CDR1 MNHEY and CDR2 SVGAGI. The CDR3 DNA reads as TGTGCCAGCAGACAACCGGGACTAGCGGGAGGTGAGCAGTTCTTC. This translates into CASRQPGLAGGEQFF.

The chain links TRBV11-2 to TRBJ2-1; TRBD1 matches 8 bases. Germline CDR1 and CDR2: SGHAT and FQNNGV. V lost 5 bases, J lost 7 bases, and 13 bases stayed unmatched. The CDR3 extends over 16 amino acids. The chain's CDR3 is CASSLPGGPPINEQFF. For the CDR3, the DNA is TGTGCCAGCAGCCTACCAGGGGGCCCTCCTATTAATGAGCAGTTCTTC.

This clone has just one count. The chain couples TRBV2 to TRBJ2-1, with unresolved D. Germline-derived CDR1 and CDR2 are SNHLY and FYNNEI. The CDR3 spans 17 residues. The V end was cut by 3 bases, the J end by 0 bases, with 15 bases between. DNA for the CDR3: TGTGCCAGCAGTGACCCGACACTTGTGAGCTCCTACAATGAGCAGTTCTTC. It is translated as CASSDPTLVSSYNEQFF.

This rearrangement joins TRBV27 to TRBJ1-2; 7 bases are shared with TRBD1. Germline V gene sequence: CDR1 MNHEY, CDR2 SMNVEV (reference sequence). With 5 bases clipped from V and 12 bases from J, the junction kept 12 bases outside the gene matches. The CDR3 has 13 residues. The CDR3 nucleotides read TGTGCCAGCAGTCCGAGAAGACAGGGATTCCACACCTTC. It encodes CASSPRRQGFHTF.